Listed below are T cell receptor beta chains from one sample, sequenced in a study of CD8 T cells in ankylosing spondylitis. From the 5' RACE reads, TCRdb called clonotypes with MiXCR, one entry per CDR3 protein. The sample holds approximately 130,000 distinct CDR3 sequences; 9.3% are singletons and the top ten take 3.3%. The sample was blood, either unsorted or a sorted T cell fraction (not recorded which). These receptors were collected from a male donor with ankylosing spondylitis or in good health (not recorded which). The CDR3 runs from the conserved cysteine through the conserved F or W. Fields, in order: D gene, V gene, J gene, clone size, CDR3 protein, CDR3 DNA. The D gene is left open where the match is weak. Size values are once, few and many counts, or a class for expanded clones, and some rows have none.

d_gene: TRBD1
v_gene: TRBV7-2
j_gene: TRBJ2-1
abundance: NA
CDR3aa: CASSEYDRGSLNEQFF
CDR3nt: TGTGCCAGCAGCGAATACGACAGGGGAAGTCTCAATGAGCAGTTCTTC

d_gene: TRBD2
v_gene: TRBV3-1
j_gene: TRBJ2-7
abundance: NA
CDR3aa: CASSPVGGKIVVEQYF
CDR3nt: TGTGCCAGCAGCCCCGTGGGGGGGAAGATCGTAGTGGAGCAGTACTTC

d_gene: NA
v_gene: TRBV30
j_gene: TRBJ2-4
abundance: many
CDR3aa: CAWRGVMEGNIQYF
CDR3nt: TGTGCCTGGAGGGGAGTCATGGAGGGAAACATTCAGTACTTC

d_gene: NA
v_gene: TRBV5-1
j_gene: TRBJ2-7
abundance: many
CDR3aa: CASSLGPGEAYDQYF
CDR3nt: TGCGCCAGCAGCTTGGGTCCAGGGGAGGCCTACGATCAGTACTTC

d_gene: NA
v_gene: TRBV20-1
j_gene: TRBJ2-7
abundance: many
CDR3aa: CSASWSDFPYEQYF
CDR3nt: TGCAGTGCTAGCTGGTCGGATTTTCCCTACGAGCAGTACTTC

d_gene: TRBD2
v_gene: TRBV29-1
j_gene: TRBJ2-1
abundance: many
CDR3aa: CSVGTSLGNEQFF
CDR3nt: TGCAGCGTCGGGACTAGCCTGGGCAATGAGCAGTTCTTC

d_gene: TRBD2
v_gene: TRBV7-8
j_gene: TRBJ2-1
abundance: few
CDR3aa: CASSPSLAGGIGYNEQFF
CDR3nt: TGTGCCAGCAGCCCCTCCCTAGCGGGAGGAATAGGGTACAATGAGCAGTTCTTC

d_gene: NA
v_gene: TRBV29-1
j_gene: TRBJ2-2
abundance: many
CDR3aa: CSVAYGHTNTGELFF
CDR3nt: TGCAGCGTTGCGTACGGGCATACGAACACCGGGGAGCTGTTTTTT

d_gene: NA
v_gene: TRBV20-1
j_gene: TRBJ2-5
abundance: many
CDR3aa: CSAKLETQYF
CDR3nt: TGCAGTGCCAAGCTGGAGACCCAGTACTTC

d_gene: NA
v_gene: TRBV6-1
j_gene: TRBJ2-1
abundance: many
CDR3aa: CASSVLVYRGQFF
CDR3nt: TGTGCCAGCAGTGTGCTAGTCTATAGAGGACAGTTCTTC

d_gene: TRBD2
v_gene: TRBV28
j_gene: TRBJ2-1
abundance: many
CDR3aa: CASSSLSGSSYNEQFF
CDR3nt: TGTGCCAGCAGTTCTCTTAGCGGGAGCTCCTACAATGAGCAGTTCTTC

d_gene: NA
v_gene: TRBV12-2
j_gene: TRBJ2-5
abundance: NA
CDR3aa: CASRFRLSRETQYF
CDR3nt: TGTGCAAGTCGCTTCAGACTATCCAGGGAGACCCAGTACTTC

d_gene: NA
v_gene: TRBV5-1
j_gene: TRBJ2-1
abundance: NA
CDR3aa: CASSLRGDEQFF
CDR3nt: TGCGCCAGCAGCCTACGCGGGGATGAGCAGTTCTTC

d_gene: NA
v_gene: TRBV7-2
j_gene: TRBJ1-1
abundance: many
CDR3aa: CASGLEAFF
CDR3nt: TGTGCCAGCGGCCTAGAAGCTTTCTTT

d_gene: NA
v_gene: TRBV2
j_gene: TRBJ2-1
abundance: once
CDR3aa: CASDPGPNHNEQFF
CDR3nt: TGTGCCAGCGACCCGGGCCCGAATCACAATGAGCAGTTCTTC

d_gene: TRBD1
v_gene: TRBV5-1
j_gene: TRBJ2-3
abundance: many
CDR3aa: CASSYRGPSDTQYF
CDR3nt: TGCGCCAGCAGCTATAGGGGGCCTTCAGATACGCAGTATTTT

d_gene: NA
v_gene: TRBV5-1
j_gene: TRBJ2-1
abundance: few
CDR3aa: CASSLVSGGNEQFF
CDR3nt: TGCGCCAGCAGCTTGGTATCCGGTGGCAATGAGCAGTTCTTC

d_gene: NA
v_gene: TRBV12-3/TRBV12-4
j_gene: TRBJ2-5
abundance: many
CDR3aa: CASSPLFRGEEETQYF
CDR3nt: TGTGCCAGCAGTCCCCTTTTCCGCGGGGAAGAAGAGACCCAGTACTTC

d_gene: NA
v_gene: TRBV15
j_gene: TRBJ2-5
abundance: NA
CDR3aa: CATSSGTAQETQYF
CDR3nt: TGTGCCACCAGCAGCGGGACTGCCCAAGAGACCCAGTACTTC

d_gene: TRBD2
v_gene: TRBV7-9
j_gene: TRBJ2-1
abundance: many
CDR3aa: CASSLLSSGSYNEQFF
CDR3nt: TGTGCCAGCAGCTTACTTTCTAGCGGGAGCTACAATGAGCAGTTCTTC

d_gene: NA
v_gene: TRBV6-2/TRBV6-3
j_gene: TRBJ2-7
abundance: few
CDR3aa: CASRTRGTYEQYF
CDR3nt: TGTGCCAGCAGAACAAGGGGGACCTACGAGCAGTACTTC

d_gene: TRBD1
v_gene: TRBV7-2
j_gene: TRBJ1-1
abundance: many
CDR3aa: CASSSGGWNTEAFF
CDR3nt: TGTGCCAGCAGTTCAGGGGGTTGGAACACTGAAGCTTTCTTT

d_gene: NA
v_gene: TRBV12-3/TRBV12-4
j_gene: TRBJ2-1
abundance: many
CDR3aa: CASRSQAGQFF
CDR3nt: TGTGCCAGCAGATCCCAGGCTGGGCAGTTCTTC

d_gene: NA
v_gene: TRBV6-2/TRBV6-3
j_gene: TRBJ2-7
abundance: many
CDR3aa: CASSWTFYEQYF
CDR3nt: TGTGCCAGCAGCTGGACTTTCTACGAGCAGTACTTC

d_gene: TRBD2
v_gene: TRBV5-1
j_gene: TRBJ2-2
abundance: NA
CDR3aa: CASSHLAGGPIGELFF
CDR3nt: TGCGCCAGCAGCCATCTAGCGGGAGGGCCTATCGGGGAGCTGTTTTTT

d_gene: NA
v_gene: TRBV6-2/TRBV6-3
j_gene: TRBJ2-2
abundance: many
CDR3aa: CASSRTRGYTGELFF
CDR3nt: TGTGCCAGCAGTCGGACCCGGGGATACACCGGGGAGCTGTTTTTT